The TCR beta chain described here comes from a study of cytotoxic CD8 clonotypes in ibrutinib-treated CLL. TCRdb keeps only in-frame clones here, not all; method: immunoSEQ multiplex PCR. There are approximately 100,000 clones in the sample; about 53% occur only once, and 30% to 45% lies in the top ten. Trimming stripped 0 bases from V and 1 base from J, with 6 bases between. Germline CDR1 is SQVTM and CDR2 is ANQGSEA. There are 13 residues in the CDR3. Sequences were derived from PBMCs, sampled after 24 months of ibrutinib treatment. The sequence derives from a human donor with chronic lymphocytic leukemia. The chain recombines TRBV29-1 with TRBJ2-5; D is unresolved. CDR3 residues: CSVEDRPQETQYF. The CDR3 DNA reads TGCAGCGTTGAAGATCGCCCCCAAGAGACCCAGTACTTC.